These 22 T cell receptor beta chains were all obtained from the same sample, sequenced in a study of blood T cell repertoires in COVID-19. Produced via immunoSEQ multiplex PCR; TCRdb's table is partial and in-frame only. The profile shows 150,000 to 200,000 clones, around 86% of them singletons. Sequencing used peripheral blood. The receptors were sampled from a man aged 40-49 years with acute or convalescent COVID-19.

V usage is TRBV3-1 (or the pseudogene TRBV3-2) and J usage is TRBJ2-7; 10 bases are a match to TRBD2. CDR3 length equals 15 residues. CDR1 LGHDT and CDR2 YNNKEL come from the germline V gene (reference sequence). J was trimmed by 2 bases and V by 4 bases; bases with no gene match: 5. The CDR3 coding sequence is TGTGCCAGCAGCCCTCTTCTAGCGGGGGCCTACGAGCAGTACTTC. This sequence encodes CASSPLLAGAYEQYF.

CDR3 sequence reads: CASTPGQKITDTQYF. The CDR3 DNA follows: TGTGCCAGCACCCCGGGACAAAAAATCACAGATACGCAGTATTTT. The chain recombines TRBV7-6 with TRBJ2-3; TRBD1 might be the D (6 bases). Trimming shortened V by 7 bases and J by 2 bases, and 16 bases separated the two germline ends. Germline V gives CDR1 SGHVS, CDR2 FNYEAQ. This CDR3 has 15 amino acids.

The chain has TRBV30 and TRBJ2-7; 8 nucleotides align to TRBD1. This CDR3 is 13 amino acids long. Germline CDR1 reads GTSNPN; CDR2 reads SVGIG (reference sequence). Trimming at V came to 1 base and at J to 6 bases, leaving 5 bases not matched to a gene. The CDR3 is CAWSADRDFEQYF. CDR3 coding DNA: TGTGCCTGGAGTGCGGACAGGGACTTCGAGCAGTACTTC.

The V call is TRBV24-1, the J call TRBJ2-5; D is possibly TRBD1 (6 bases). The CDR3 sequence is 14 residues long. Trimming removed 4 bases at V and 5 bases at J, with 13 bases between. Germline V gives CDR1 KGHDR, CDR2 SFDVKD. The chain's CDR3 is CATSDGTRVETQYF. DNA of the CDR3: TGTGCCACCAGTGACGGGACACGAGTTGAGACCCAGTACTTC.

The CDR3 region has the DNA TGTGCCAGCAGCCACAGGGGGCCCGGTCAGCCCCAGCATTTT. This gives the protein CASSHRGPGQPQHF. The rearrangement uses TRBV6-5 and TRBJ1-5; 9 bases are a match to TRBD1. The germline CDR1 and CDR2 sequences are MNHEY and SVGAGI. There are 14 residues in the CDR3. V lost 6 bases and J lost 6; bases outside the gene matches: 6.

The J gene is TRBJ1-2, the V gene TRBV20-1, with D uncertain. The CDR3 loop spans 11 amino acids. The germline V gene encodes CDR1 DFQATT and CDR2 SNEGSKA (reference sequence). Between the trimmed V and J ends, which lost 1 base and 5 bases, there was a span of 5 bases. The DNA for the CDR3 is TGCAGTGCTAGAGCAGATTATGGCTACACCTTC. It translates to CSARADYGYTF.

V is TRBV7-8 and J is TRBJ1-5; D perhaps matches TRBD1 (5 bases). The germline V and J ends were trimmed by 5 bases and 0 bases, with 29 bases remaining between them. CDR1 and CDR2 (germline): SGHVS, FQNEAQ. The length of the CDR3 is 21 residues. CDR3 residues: CASSPYPTGTEGVYSNQPQHF. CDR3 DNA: TGTGCCAGCAGCCCCTATCCAACCGGGACGGAGGGAGTTTATAGCAATCAGCCCCAGCATTTT.

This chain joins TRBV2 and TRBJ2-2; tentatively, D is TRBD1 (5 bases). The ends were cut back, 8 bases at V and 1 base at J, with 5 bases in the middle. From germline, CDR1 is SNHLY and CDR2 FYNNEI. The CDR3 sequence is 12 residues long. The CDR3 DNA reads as TGTGCCAGCGACAGGAACACCGGGGAGCTGTTTTTT. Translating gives CASDRNTGELFF. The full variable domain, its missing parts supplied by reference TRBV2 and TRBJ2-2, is EPEVTQTPSHQVTQMGQEVILRCVPISNHLYFYWYRQILGQKVEFLVSFYNNEISEKSEIFDDQFSVERPDGSNFTLKIRSTKLEDSAMYFCASDRNTGELFFGEGSRLTVL.

CDR3 sequence: CASSTTSGGAVETQYF. DNA of the CDR3: TGCGCCAGCAGCACAACTAGCGGGGGGGCCGTAGAGACCCAGTACTTC. The V and J genes are TRBV5-1 and TRBJ2-5; 13 bases agree with TRBD2. Germline V gives CDR1 SGHRS, CDR2 YFSETQ. CDR3 length: 16 residues. V gave up 4 bases and J gave up 4 bases; unmatched junction bases: 7.

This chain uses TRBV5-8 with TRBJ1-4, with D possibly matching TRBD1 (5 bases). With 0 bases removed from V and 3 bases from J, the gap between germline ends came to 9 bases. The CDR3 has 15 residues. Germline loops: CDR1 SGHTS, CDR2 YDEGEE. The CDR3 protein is CASSLEGLANEKLFF. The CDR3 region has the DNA TGTGCCAGCAGCTTGGAGGGGCTCGCTAATGAAAAACTGTTTTTT.

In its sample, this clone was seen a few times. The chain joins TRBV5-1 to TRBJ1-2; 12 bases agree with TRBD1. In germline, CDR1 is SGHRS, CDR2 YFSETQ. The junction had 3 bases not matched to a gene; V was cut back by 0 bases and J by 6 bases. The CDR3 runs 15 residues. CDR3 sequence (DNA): TGCGCCAGCAGCTTGGAGGGACAGGGGGCGGATGGCTACACCTTC. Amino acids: CASSLEGQGADGYTF.

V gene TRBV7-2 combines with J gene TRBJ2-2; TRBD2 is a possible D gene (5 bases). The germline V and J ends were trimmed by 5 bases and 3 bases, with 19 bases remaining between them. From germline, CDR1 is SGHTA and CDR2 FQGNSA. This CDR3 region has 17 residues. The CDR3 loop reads CASSRQPIAADTGELFF. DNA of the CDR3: TGTGCCAGCAGCCGCCAGCCGATAGCAGCGGACACCGGGGAGCTGTTTTTT.

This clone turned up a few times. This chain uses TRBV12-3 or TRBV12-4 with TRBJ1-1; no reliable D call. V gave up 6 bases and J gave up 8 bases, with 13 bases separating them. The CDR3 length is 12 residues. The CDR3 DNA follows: TGTGCCAGCAGAACTCCTCTCATGGAAGCTTTCTTT. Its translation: CASRTPLMEAFF.

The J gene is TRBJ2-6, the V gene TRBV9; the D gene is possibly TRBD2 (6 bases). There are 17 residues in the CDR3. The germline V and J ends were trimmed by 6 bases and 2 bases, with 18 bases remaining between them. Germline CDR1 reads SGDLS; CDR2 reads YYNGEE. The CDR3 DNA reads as TGTGCCAGCACCTCCGTGGAGGGGATCGCTGGGGCCAACGTCCTGACTTTC. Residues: CASTSVEGIAGANVLTF.

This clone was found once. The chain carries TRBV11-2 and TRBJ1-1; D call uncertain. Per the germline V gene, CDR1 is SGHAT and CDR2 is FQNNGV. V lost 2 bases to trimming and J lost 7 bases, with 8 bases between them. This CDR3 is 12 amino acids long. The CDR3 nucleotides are TGTGCCAGCAGCTTATGGAGGCATGAAGCTTTCTTT. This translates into CASSLWRHEAFF.

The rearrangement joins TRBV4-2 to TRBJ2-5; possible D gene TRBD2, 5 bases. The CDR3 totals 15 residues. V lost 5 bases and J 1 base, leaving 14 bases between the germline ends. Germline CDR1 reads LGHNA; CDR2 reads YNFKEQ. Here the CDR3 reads CASSSGTDVQETQYF. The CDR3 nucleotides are TGTGCCAGCAGCTCGGGAACGGATGTCCAAGAGACCCAGTACTTC.

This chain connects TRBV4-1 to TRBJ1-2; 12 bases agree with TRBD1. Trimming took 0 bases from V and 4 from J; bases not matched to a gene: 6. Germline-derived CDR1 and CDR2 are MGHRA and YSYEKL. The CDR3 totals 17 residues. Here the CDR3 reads CASSQEGTGGAIYGYTF. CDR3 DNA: TGCGCCAGCAGCCAAGAGGGGACAGGGGGCGCGATCTATGGCTACACCTTC.

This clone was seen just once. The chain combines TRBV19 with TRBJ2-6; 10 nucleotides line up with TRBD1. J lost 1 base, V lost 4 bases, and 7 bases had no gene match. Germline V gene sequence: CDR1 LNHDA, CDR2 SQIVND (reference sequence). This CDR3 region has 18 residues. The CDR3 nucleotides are TGTGCCAGTAGTACCTGGGACAGGGGCTTTTCTGGGGCCAACGTCCTGACTTTC. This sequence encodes CASSTWDRGFSGANVLTF.

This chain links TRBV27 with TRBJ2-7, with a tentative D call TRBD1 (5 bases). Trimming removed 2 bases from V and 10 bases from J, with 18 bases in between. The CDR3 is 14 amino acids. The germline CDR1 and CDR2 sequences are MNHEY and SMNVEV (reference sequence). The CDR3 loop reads CASSLKGVRASQYF. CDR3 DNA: TGTGCCAGCAGTTTAAAAGGGGTAAGGGCATCTCAGTACTTC.

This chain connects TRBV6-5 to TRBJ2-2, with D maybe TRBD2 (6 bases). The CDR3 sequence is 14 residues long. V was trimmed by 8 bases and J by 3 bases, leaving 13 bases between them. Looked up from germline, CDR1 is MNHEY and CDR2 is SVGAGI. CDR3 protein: CASGRRADTGELFF. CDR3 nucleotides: TGTGCCAGCGGGCGGAGGGCGGACACCGGGGAGCTGTTTTTT.

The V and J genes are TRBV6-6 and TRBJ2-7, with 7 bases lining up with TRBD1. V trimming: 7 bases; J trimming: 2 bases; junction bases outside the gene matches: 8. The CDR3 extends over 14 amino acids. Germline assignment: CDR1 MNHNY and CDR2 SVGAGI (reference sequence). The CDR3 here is CASTKGQGAYEQYF. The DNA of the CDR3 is TGTGCCAGCACCAAAGGGCAGGGGGCCTACGAGCAGTACTTC.

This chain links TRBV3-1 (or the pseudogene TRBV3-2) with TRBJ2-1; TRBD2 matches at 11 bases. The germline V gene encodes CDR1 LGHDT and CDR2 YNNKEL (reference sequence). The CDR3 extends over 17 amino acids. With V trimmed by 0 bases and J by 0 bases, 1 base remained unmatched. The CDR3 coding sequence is TGTGCCAGCAGCCAAGATAGCGGGGGGGCCTCCTACAATGAGCAGTTCTTC. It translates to CASSQDSGGASYNEQFF.